The 21 T cell receptor beta chains listed next were all sequenced from one sample in a study of a mutant IDH1 vaccine in newly diagnosed glioma. Sequenced by immunoSEQ multiplex PCR; TCRdb stores in-frame clones only, minus some. The sample holds 25,000 to 35,000 clones, 80% seen once. The sample's time point: week 23, last vaccination. Every single dose of the vaccine, 300 ug of mutant IDH1 20-mer peptide, came with topical imiquimod. Their recognized antigens are unknown. The sequences come from PBMCs, collected from a glioma patient whose treatment included an IDH1 peptide vaccine. These receptors all come from a woman aged 18 to 35 with glioma.

The V gene is TRBV29-1, the J gene TRBJ2-1; weak D call: TRBD1 (6 bases). This CDR3 has 11 amino acids. Trimming left V 5 bases short and J 7 bases short, with 9 bases between. Germline V lookup: CDR1 SQVTM, CDR2 ANQGSEA. The CDR3 coding sequence is TGCAGCGTTACAGGGTGGAATGAGCAGTTCTTC. As protein: CSVTGWNEQFF.

V and J are TRBV5-1 and TRBJ1-1, with 7 bases aligning to TRBD1. The germline V gene has CDR1 SGHRS and CDR2 YFSETQ. The length of the CDR3 is 17 residues. Losses at the gene ends were 0 bases for V and 4 bases for J; bases not matched to a gene: 12. The CDR3: CASSLGATGKSGTEAFF. For the CDR3, the DNA is TGCGCCAGCAGCTTGGGGGCGACAGGGAAATCAGGCACTGAAGCTTTCTTT.

The gene calls are TRBV15 and TRBJ1-6; a weak D match, TRBD1 (5 bases). V lost 0 bases and J 7 bases, leaving 10 bases between the germline ends. Germline V gene sequence: CDR1 LNHNV, CDR2 YYDKDF (reference sequence). This CDR3 is built from 15 residues. The CDR3 sequence: CATSRDTGPNSPLHF. Written as DNA, the CDR3 is TGTGCCACCAGCAGAGATACAGGACCCAATTCACCCCTCCACTTT. Based on the CDR3 plus reference TRBV15 and TRBJ1-6, the full variable domain is DAMVIQNPRYQVTQFGKPVTLSCSQTLNHNVMYWYQQKSSQAPKLLFHYYDKDFNNEADTPDNFQSRRPNTSFCFLDIRSPGLGDTAMYLCATSRDTGPNSPLHFGNGTRLTVT.

The chain joins TRBV7-8 to TRBJ2-7, with D possibly called TRBD1 or TRBD2 (6 bases each). Germline V gene lookup returns CDR1 SGHVS and CDR2 FQNEAQ. The ends were cut back, 1 base at V and 4 bases at J, with 17 bases in the middle. The CDR3 is 16 residues long. In DNA form, the CDR3 reads TGTGCCAGCAGCTTAGTTGCGGGACAAAGGTATTACGAGCAGTACTTC. Translating gives CASSLVAGQRYYEQYF.

This clone was picked up one time. The DNA for the CDR3 is TGTGCCAGCAGCTTGAATGGGGCCCTGAACACTGAAGCTTTCTTT. As protein: CASSLNGALNTEAFF. The chain employs TRBV5-6 and TRBJ1-1; D might be TRBD1 (5 bases). Trimming took 1 base from V and 0 from J, leaving 10 bases between them. There are 15 residues in the CDR3. Per germline, CDR1 SGHDT and CDR2 YYEEEE.

V gene TRBV7-2 combines with J gene TRBJ2-7; D gene uncertain. This CDR3 contains 14 residues. Germline CDR1 is SGHTA and CDR2 is FQGNSA. The germline V and J ends were trimmed by 0 bases and 3 bases, with 9 bases remaining between them. The CDR3, as DNA: TGTGCCAGCAGCTTAGCGCCGACTGGCTACGAGCAGTACTTC. It specifies CASSLAPTGYEQYF.

In its sample, this clone was seen a few times. The chain recombines TRBV6-1 with TRBJ2-2; D might be TRBD1 (5 bases). Trimming stripped 6 bases from V and 3 bases from J, with 11 bases between. Germline assignment: CDR1 MNHNS and CDR2 SASEGT. This CDR3 has 14 residues. The CDR3 DNA is TGTGCCAGCAGGCTTCAAGGGGACACCGGGGAGCTGTTTTTT. Encoded protein: CASRLQGDTGELFF.

The rearrangement joins TRBV2 to TRBJ1-2, with TRBD1 matching over 9 bases. This CDR3 contains 15 residues. J was trimmed by 0 bases and V by 5 bases; bases with no gene match: 4. Germline V CDR1 and CDR2: SNHLY, FYNNEI. CDR3 in DNA: TGTGCCAGCAGTCCCGGGACAGGGTCTAACTATGGCTACACCTTC. It codes for CASSPGTGSNYGYTF.

The rearrangement uses TRBV30 and TRBJ1-3, with 9 bases aligning to TRBD1. The V gene's germline CDR1 is GTSNPN and CDR2 SVGIG (reference sequence). CDR3 length: 18 residues. The junction had 9 bases not matched to a gene; V was cut back by 0 bases and J by 0 bases. The CDR3 DNA is TGTGCCTGGAGTGTACGGCTGGGGACAGGGTACTCTGGAAACACCATATATTTT. The encoded protein is CAWSVRLGTGYSGNTIYF.

This chain connects TRBV7-9 to TRBJ1-2, with a weak D call TRBD1 (6 bases). The CDR3 sequence is 15 residues long. Deletions cut 1 base from V and 1 base from J, with 10 bases between. Germline CDR1 is SEHNR and CDR2 is FQNEAQ (reference sequence). The CDR3 DNA reads as TGTGCCAGCAGCTTAGATGCAGGGGATAACTATGGCTACACCTTC. Its translation is CASSLDAGDNYGYTF. The full variable domain, with the rest looked up from reference TRBV7-9 and TRBJ1-2, is DTGVSQNPRHKITKRGQNVTFRCDPISEHNRLYWYRQTLGQGPEFLTYFQNEAQLEKSRLLSDRFSAERPKGSFSTLEIQRTEQGDSAMYLCASSLDAGDNYGYTFGSGTRLTVV.

This chain joins TRBV27 and TRBJ1-1; possible D gene TRBD1, 5 bases. CDR1 is MNHEY and CDR2 is SMNVEV in the germline V gene (reference sequence). V dropped 3 bases and J dropped 5 bases, with 13 bases sitting between them. The CDR3 has 14 amino acids. CDR3 protein: CASSFSVGGTEAFF. The CDR3 DNA follows: TGTGCCAGCAGTTTCTCAGTTGGGGGAACTGAAGCTTTCTTT.

This rearrangement joins TRBV6-5 to TRBJ1-1, with D tentatively TRBD1 (5 bases). The CDR3 spans 15 residues. Germline CDR1 MNHEY, CDR2 SVGAGI. Trimming stripped 1 base from V and 6 bases from J, with 15 bases between. Here the CDR3 reads CASSYYDRGWAEAFF. The CDR3 DNA reads as TGTGCCAGCAGTTACTACGACCGGGGGTGGGCTGAAGCTTTCTTT.

J is TRBJ1-1 and V is TRBV19, with D maybe TRBD1 (5 bases). V was trimmed by 6 bases and J by 3 bases, leaving 17 bases between them. This CDR3 spans 15 amino acids. CDR1 and CDR2 from the germline V gene are LNHDA and SQIVND (reference sequence). The CDR3 bases are TGTGCCAGTAGGGGCGAGACCGGGGGTGACACTGAAGCTTTCTTT. Translated, it gives CASRGETGGDTEAFF.

This rearrangement joins TRBV7-8 to TRBJ1-2; the D gene is possibly TRBD1 (5 bases). CDR3 length: 18 amino acids. Deletions cut 6 bases from V and 2 bases from J, with 25 bases between. In germline, CDR1 is SGHVS, CDR2 FQNEAQ. This CDR3 is CASSSNLGAELLNYGYTF. The DNA of the CDR3 is TGTGCCAGCAGTTCGAACCTAGGGGCCGAACTACTCAACTATGGCTACACCTTC.

The V call is TRBV14, the J call TRBJ1-2; D is uncertain. Germline V CDR1 and CDR2: SGHDN, FVKESK. V gave up 2 bases and J gave up 0 bases, with 4 bases separating them. The CDR3 runs to 13 residues. CDR3 protein: CASSQPANYGYTF. CDR3 nucleotides: TGTGCCAGCAGCCAACCGGCTAACTATGGCTACACCTTC.

In DNA form, the CDR3 reads TGTGCCATCAGTGTCCAGGGAGGGTATGGCTACACCTTC. Protein product: CAISVQGGYGYTF. The chain uses TRBV10-3 and TRBJ1-2; D is possibly TRBD1 (5 bases). Germline CDR1 reads ENHRY; CDR2 reads SYGVKD. Trimming removed 4 bases at V and 5 bases at J, with 11 bases between. This CDR3 spans 13 amino acids.

The CDR3 bases are TGTGCCAGCAGCTTAGATGTTCTTAGCAATCAGCCCCAGCATTTT. Protein: CASSLDVLSNQPQHF. V gene TRBV7-2 combines with J gene TRBJ1-5; no reliable D call. Looked up from germline, CDR1 is SGHTA and CDR2 is FQGNSA. This CDR3 contains 15 residues. The germline V and J ends were trimmed by 1 base and 0 bases, with 7 bases remaining between them.

CDR3 sequence reads: CASSLEQGFDEQYF. CDR3 DNA sequence: TGCGCCAGCAGCTTGGAACAGGGTTTCGACGAGCAGTACTTC. The chain employs TRBV5-1 and TRBJ2-7, with D possibly being TRBD1 (6 bases). This CDR3 is 14 amino acids long. The ends were cut back, 0 bases at V and 5 bases at J, with 12 bases in the middle. Germline lookup yields CDR1 SGHRS and CDR2 YFSETQ.

The V gene is TRBV6-1, the J gene TRBJ2-7; D assignment may be TRBD1 or TRBD2 (5 bases each). V shed 9 bases and J shed 1 base, with 13 bases lying between them. Germline CDR1 reads MNHNS; CDR2 reads SASEGT. This CDR3 has 13 amino acids. CDR3 sequence (DNA): TGTGCCAGTGGGACGGATCCTTCCTACGAGCAGTACTTC. It is translated as CASGTDPSYEQYF.

This clone was recorded a few times. This chain connects TRBV18 to TRBJ1-5, with TRBD1 matching 10 bases. V lost 0 bases, J lost 0 bases, and 8 bases stayed unmatched. Germline V gives CDR1 KGHSH, CDR2 LQKENI. There are 19 residues in the CDR3. CDR3 sequence reads: CASSPPGQGIGYSNQPQHF. CDR3 nucleotides: TGTGCCAGCTCACCACCGGGACAGGGGATTGGATATAGCAATCAGCCCCAGCATTTT.

This clone was found a few times. The rearrangement links TRBV7-9 to TRBJ1-4; D unresolved. Deletions cut 8 bases from V and 4 bases from J, with 5 bases between. Germline V gene lookup returns CDR1 SEHNR and CDR2 FQNEAQ (reference sequence). The CDR3 runs to 11 residues. CDR3 loop: CASARNEKLFF. CDR3 in DNA: TGTGCCAGCGCCCGTAATGAAAAACTGTTTTTT.